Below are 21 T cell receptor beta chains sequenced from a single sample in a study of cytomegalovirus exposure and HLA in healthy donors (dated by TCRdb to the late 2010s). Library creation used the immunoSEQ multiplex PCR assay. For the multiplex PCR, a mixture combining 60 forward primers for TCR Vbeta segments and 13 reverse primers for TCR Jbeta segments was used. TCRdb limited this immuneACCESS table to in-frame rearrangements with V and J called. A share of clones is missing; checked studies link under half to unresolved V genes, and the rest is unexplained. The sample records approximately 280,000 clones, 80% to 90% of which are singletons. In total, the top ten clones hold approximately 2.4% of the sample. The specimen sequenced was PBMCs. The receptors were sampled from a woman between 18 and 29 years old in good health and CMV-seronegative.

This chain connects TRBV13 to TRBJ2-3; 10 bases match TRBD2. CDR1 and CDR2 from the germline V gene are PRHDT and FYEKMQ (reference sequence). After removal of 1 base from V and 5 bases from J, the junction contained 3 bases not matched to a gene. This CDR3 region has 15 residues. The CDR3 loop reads CASSLVPSGGDTQYF. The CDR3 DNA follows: TGTGCCAGCAGCTTAGTGCCTAGCGGGGGAGATACGCAGTATTTT.

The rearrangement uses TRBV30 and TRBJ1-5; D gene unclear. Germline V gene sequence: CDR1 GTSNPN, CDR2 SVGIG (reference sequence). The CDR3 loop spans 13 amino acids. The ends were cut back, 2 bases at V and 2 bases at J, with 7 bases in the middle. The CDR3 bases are TGTGCCTGGAGTTTATCTGGCAATCAGCCCCAGCATTTT. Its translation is CAWSLSGNQPQHF.

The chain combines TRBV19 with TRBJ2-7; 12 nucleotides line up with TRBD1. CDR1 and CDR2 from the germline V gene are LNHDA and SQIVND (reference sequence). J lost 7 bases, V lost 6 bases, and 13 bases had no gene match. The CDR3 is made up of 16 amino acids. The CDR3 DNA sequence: TGTGCCAGTAGCCCCCTACGCGGGACAGGGGGCGAAGAGCAGTACTTC. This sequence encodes CASSPLRGTGGEEQYF.

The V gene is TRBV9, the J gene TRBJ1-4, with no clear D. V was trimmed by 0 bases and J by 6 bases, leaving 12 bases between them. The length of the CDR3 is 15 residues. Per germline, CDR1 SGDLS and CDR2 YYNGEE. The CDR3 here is CASSVVGAPDEKLFF. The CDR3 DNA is TGTGCCAGCAGCGTAGTGGGCGCCCCGGATGAAAAACTGTTTTTT.

The CDR3 bases are TGCGCCAGCAGCTGGGCGGGGGGGAAGACAGATACGCAGTATTTT. Amino acid sequence: CASSWAGGKTDTQYF. The rearrangement uses TRBV5-1 and TRBJ2-3, with TRBD2 matching over 9 bases. Germline lookup yields CDR1 SGHRS and CDR2 YFSETQ. This CDR3 has 15 amino acids. V dropped 3 bases and J dropped 3; count of bases not matched to a gene: 5.

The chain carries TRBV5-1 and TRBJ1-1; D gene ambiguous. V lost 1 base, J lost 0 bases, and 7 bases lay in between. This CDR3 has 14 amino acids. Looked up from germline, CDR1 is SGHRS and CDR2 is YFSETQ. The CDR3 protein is CASSLTGLNTEAFF. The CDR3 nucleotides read TGCGCCAGCAGCTTGACTGGGCTGAACACTGAAGCTTTCTTT.

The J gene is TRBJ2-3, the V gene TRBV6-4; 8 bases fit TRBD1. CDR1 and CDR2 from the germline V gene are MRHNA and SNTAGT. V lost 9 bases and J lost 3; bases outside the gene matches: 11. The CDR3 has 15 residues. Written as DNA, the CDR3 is TGTGCCAGTAGTCTCGGACAGGGTGCTACAGATACGCAGTATTTT. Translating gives CASSLGQGATDTQYF.

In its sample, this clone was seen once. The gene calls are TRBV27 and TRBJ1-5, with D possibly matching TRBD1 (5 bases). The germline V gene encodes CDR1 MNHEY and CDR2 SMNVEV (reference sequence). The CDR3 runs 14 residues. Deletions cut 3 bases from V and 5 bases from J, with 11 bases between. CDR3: CASSLPGEDQPQHF. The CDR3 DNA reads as TGTGCCAGCAGTTTGCCGGGGGAGGATCAGCCCCAGCATTTT.

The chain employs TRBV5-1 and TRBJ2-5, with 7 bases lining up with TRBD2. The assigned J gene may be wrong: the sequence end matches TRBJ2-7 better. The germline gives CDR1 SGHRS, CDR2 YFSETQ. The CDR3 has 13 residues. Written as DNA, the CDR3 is TGCGCCAGCAGACCCAGAACTAGCGACGAGCAGTACTTC. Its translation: CASRPRTSDEQYF.

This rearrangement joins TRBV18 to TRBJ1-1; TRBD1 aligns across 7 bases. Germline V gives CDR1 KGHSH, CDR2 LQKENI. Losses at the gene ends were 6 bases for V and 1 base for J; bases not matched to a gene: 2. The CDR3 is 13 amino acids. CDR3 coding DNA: TGTGCCAGCTCGGGACAGCAGAACACTGAAGCTTTCTTT. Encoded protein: CASSGQQNTEAFF.

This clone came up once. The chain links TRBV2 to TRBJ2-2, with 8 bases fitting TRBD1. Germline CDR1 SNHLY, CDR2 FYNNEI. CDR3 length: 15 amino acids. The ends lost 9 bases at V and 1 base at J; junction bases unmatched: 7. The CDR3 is CASTRTGWNTGELFF. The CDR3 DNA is TGTGCCAGTACTCGGACAGGGTGGAACACCGGGGAGCTGTTTTTT.

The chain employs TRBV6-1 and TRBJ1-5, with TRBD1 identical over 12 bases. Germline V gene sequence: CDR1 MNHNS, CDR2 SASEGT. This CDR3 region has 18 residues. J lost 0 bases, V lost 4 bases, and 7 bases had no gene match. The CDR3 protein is CASSGGTGGPISNQPQHF. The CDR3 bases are TGTGCCAGCAGTGGTGGGACAGGGGGCCCCATTAGCAATCAGCCCCAGCATTTT.

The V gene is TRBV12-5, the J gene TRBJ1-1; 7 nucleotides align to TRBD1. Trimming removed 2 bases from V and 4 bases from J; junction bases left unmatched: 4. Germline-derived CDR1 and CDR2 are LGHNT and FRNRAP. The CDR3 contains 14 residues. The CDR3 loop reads CASGLTQGSTEAFF. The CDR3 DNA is TGTGCTAGTGGTTTGACACAGGGGTCCACTGAAGCTTTCTTT.

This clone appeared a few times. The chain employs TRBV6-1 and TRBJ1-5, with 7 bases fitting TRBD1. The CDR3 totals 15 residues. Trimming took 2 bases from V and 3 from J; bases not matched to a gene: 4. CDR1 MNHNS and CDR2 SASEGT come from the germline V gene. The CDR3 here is CASSEQGVPNQPQHF. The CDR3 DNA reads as TGTGCCAGCAGTGAACAGGGGGTACCCAATCAGCCCCAGCATTTT.

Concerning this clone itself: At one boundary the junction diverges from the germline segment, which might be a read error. In DNA form, the CDR3 reads TGTGCATGGAGTGTAGTGGGGGCAATGGACACGCAGTATTTT. This codes for CAWSVVGAMDTQYF. V usage is TRBV30 and J usage is TRBJ2-3; possibly TRBD1 for D (6 bases). The CDR3 runs 14 residues. Germline V gives CDR1 GTSNPN, CDR2 SVGIG (reference sequence).

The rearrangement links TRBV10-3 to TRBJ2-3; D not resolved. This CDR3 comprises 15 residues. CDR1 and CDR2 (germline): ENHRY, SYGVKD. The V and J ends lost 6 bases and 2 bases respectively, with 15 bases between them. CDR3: CAIRTSPSLTDTQYF. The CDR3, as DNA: TGTGCCATCAGGACTTCACCTTCTCTCACAGATACGCAGTATTTT.

The CDR3 protein is CASSQFSGATYNEQFF. DNA for the CDR3: TGCGCCAGCAGCCAATTTAGCGGGGCAACCTACAATGAGCAGTTCTTC. The chain carries TRBV4-1 and TRBJ2-1; 8 nucleotides align to TRBD2. The CDR3 totals 16 residues. Germline V gene lookup returns CDR1 MGHRA and CDR2 YSYEKL. V trimming: 2 bases; J trimming: 2 bases; junction bases outside the gene matches: 5.

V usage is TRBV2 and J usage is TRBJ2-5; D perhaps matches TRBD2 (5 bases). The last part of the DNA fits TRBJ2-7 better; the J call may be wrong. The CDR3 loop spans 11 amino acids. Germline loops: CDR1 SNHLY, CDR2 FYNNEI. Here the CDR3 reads CAIWRTYEQYF. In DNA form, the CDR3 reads TGTGCTATTTGGAGGACCTACGAGCAGTACTTC.

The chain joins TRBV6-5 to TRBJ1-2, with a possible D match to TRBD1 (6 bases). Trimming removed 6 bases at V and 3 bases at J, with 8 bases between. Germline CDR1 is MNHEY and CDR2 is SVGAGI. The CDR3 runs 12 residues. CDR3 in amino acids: CASRRQDYGYTF. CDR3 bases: TGTGCCAGCAGGCGACAGGACTATGGCTACACCTTC.

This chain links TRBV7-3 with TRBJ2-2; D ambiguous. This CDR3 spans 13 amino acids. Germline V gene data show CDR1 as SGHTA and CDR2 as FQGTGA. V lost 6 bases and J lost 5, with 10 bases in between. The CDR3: CASSSSYTGELFF. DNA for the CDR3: TGTGCCAGCAGTTCCAGTTATACCGGGGAGCTGTTTTTT.

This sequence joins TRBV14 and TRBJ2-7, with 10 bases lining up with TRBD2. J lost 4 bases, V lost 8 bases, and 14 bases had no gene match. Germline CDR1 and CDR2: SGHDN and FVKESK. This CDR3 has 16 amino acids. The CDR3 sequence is CASSRGSLAGVYEQYF. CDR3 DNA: TGTGCCAGCTCACGGGGTAGCCTAGCGGGGGTTTACGAGCAGTACTTC. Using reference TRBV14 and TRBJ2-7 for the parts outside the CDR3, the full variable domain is EAGVTQFPSHSVIEKGQTVTLRCDPISGHDNLYWYRRVMGKEIKFLLHFVKESKQDESGMPNNRFLAERTGGTYSTLKVQPAELEDSGVYFCASSRGSLAGVYEQYFGPGTRLTVT.